These 27 T cell receptor beta chains were all obtained from the same sample, sequenced in a study of OX40 agonist ivuxolimab in advanced cancers. Sequenced by immunoSEQ multiplex PCR; TCRdb stores in-frame clones only, minus some. The sample carries tens of thousands of clones, around 83% recorded once. The source was CD4+ or CD8+ T cells sorted from blood, collected in a trial of the OX40 agonist ivuxolimab. The receptors were sampled from an adult with an advanced solid tumor such as melanoma, head and neck, liver or kidney cancer.

Only a few counts were recorded for this clone. V and J are TRBV7-2 and TRBJ2-7; 9 nucleotides match TRBD2. The CDR3 has 15 amino acids. Germline V CDR1 and CDR2: SGHTA, FQGNSA. With 5 bases clipped from V and 0 bases from J, the junction kept 5 bases outside the gene matches. CDR3 protein: CASSASTSGSYEQYF. Written as DNA, the CDR3 is TGTGCCAGCAGCGCCTCGACTAGCGGCTCCTACGAGCAGTACTTC. Looking up the rest from reference TRBV7-2 and TRBJ2-7 gives the full variable domain: GAGVSQSPSNKVTEKGKDVELRCDPISGHTALYWYRQSLGQGLEFLIYFQGNSAPDKSGLPSDRFSAERTGGSVSTLTIQRTQQEDSAVYLCASSASTSGSYEQYFGPGTRLTVT.

This clone has a single count. The V call is TRBV29-1, the J call TRBJ1-1; the D gene is possibly TRBD1 (5 bases). The CDR3 sequence is 13 residues long. V was cut by 4 bases and J by 3 bases, with 12 bases left in between. The germline CDR1 and CDR2 sequences are SQVTM and ANQGSEA. CDR3 protein: CSVGTTLYTEAFF. The CDR3 region has the DNA TGCAGCGTTGGGACAACTCTATACACTGAAGCTTTCTTT. The full variable domain, completed using reference TRBV29-1 and TRBJ1-1, is SAVISQKPSRDICQRGTSLTIQCQVDSQVTMMFWYRQQPGQSLTLIATANQGSEATYESGFVIDKFPISRPNLTFSTLTVSNMSPEDSSIYLCSVGTTLYTEAFFGQGTRLTVV.

This clone occurred a few times. The rearrangement links TRBV2 to TRBJ1-1, with TRBD1 matching over 8 bases. Germline CDR1 SNHLY, CDR2 FYNNEI. The CDR3 length is 14 residues. V gave up 4 bases and J gave up 4 bases; unmatched junction bases: 5. The CDR3 coding sequence is TGTGCCAGCAGTGCCGGACAGGGACCCACTGAAGCTTTCTTT. This gives the protein CASSAGQGPTEAFF.

This clone was seen a handful of times. The V call is TRBV29-1, the J call TRBJ1-5; 7 bases map to TRBD1. The ends lost 5 bases at V and 2 bases at J; junction bases unmatched: 3. Per germline, CDR1 SQVTM and CDR2 ANQGSEA. CDR3 length: 13 amino acids. The CDR3 DNA reads as TGCAGCGTTCAAACAGGGGGCAATCAGCCCCAGCATTTT. This gives the protein CSVQTGGNQPQHF. Full variable domain (missing parts from reference TRBV29-1 and TRBJ1-5): SAVISQKPSRDICQRGTSLTIQCQVDSQVTMMFWYRQQPGQSLTLIATANQGSEATYESGFVIDKFPISRPNLTFSTLTVSNMSPEDSSIYLCSVQTGGNQPQHFGDGTRLSIL.

The chain employs TRBV7-3 and TRBJ1-2, with 9 bases identical to TRBD1. The germline V gene has CDR1 SGHTA and CDR2 FQGTGA. The trim removed 5 bases at V and 7 bases at J, leaving 14 bases unmatched. CDR3 length: 16 residues. In DNA, the CDR3 is TGTGCCAGCAGCCAACAGGGGGCCGGGGCTTTTAGTGGCTACACCTTC. Residues: CASSQQGAGAFSGYTF.

The rearrangement links TRBV27 to TRBJ1-1; D remains unclear. The V gene's germline CDR1 is MNHEY and CDR2 SMNVEV (reference sequence). This CDR3 region has 13 residues. V dropped 2 bases and J dropped 4 bases, with 8 bases sitting between them. Written as DNA, the CDR3 is TGTGCCAGCAGTTTAAACAGAGTCACTGAAGCTTTCTTT. This translates into CASSLNRVTEAFF.

The rearrangement links TRBV5-4 to TRBJ2-5; a weak D match, TRBD1 (5 bases). Trimming removed 2 bases from V and 5 bases from J, with 13 bases in between. The CDR3 loop spans 14 amino acids. Looked up from germline, CDR1 is SGHNT and CDR2 is YYREEE (reference sequence). Here the CDR3 reads CASSLSDNRETQYF. For the CDR3, the DNA is TGTGCCAGCAGCTTATCTGATAACAGGGAGACCCAGTACTTC.

The chain joins TRBV18 to TRBJ2-1; 9 nucleotides align to TRBD2. CDR1 KGHSH and CDR2 LQKENI come from the germline V gene. CDR3 length: 14 amino acids. The ends lost 3 bases at V and 5 bases at J; junction bases unmatched: 2. The CDR3 region is CASSPSSGDNEQFF. CDR3 DNA: TGTGCCAGCTCACCGTCTAGCGGGGACAATGAGCAGTTCTTC.

The V gene is TRBV5-1, the J gene TRBJ2-1; D might be TRBD2 (6 bases). The CDR3 totals 13 residues. Germline V CDR1 and CDR2: SGHRS, YFSETQ. The V gene lost 3 bases and the J gene lost 3 bases, with 7 bases spanning the gap. The CDR3 DNA is TGCGCCAGCAGCTCGGGACTCTACAATGAGCAGTTCTTC. Residues: CASSSGLYNEQFF.

V and J are TRBV7-2 and TRBJ1-1; TRBD1 matches at 7 bases. V lost 3 bases and J lost 1; bases outside the gene matches: 5. The CDR3 spans 15 residues. Germline V gives CDR1 SGHTA, CDR2 FQGNSA. The CDR3 DNA reads TGTGCCAGCAGCTTCCAGACAGGGCAGAACACTGAAGCTTTCTTT. Translation: CASSFQTGQNTEAFF.

The chain couples TRBV29-1 to TRBJ2-4; TRBD1 agrees at 7 bases. Germline V gives CDR1 SQVTM, CDR2 ANQGSEA. Trimming cost V 5 bases and J 0 bases; bases outside gene matches: 7. The CDR3 is 15 residues long. CDR3 residues: CSVSTTGIAKNIQYF. The CDR3 region has the DNA TGCAGCGTTTCTACGACAGGGATAGCCAAAAACATTCAGTACTTC.

In the case of this clone: Its ends do not fully match the called genes, so a read error is possible. CDR3 DNA: TGTGCCAGCAGCCACTCGGGACGGGGGAACCCTGAAGCTTTCTTT. It translates to CASSHSGRGNPEAFF. The V call is TRBV7-2, the J call TRBJ1-1, with TRBD1 as a possible D gene (5 bases). The V gene's germline CDR1 is SGHTA and CDR2 FQGNSA. The CDR3 totals 15 residues.

V usage is TRBV18 and J usage is TRBJ1-5; 11 bases line up with TRBD1. CDR1 and CDR2 from the germline V gene are KGHSH and LQKENI. The CDR3 is 21 amino acids. The J segment lost 0 bases and the V segment lost 10 bases, leaving 23 bases of the junction unmatched. CDR3 amino acids: CATPIKELGTGGEYSNQPQHF. The CDR3 region has the DNA TGTGCCACCCCTATTAAAGAGCTCGGGACAGGGGGGGAATATAGCAATCAGCCCCAGCATTTT.

This clone was picked up a small number of times. The chain uses TRBV7-9 and TRBJ1-1, with D perhaps TRBD1 (5 bases). The length of the CDR3 is 16 residues. With 2 bases removed from V and 0 bases from J, the gap between germline ends came to 13 bases. Looked up from germline, CDR1 is SEHNR and CDR2 is FQNEAQ (reference sequence). The CDR3 spells CASSLIHTGLNTEAFF. CDR3 DNA sequence: TGTGCCAGCAGCTTAATTCACACAGGCCTGAACACTGAAGCTTTCTTT.

The rearrangement uses TRBV20-1 and TRBJ1-1, with TRBD1 as a possible D gene (5 bases). This CDR3 is built from 11 residues. The ends were cut back, 6 bases at V and 5 bases at J, with 10 bases in the middle. The germline gives CDR1 DFQATT, CDR2 SNEGSKA (reference sequence). DNA for the CDR3: TGCAGTGCGAACCGGGGGACTGAAGCTTTCTTT. It is translated as CSANRGTEAFF.

The chain carries TRBV6-1 and TRBJ1-2; perhaps TRBD1 as D (6 bases). The CDR3 runs to 16 residues. Trimming took off 1 base at V and 5 bases at J, with 17 bases between the two ends. Germline loops: CDR1 MNHNS, CDR2 SASEGT. In nucleotides, the CDR3 is TGTGCCAGCAGTGAAGACGGCCCCAGGGGCCGGTATGGCTACACCTTC. It translates to CASSEDGPRGRYGYTF.

This clone was seen a handful of times. The V gene is TRBV10-2, the J gene TRBJ2-5; no reliable D call. The CDR3 spans 12 residues. Trimming took 0 bases from V and 5 from J, leaving 4 bases between them. In germline, CDR1 is WSHSY, CDR2 SAAADI. Here the CDR3 DNA reads TGCGCCAGCAGTGAGTCGAGGGAGACCCAGTACTTC. This sequence encodes CASSESRETQYF.

The count of this clone is one. This sequence joins TRBV6-5 and TRBJ1-1, with 7 nucleotides matching TRBD1. The CDR3 consists of 13 residues. The V segment lost 4 bases and the J segment 1 base; nucleotides outside the gene matches: 0. Germline CDR1 is MNHEY and CDR2 is SVGAGI. CDR3 region: CASSWTGNTEAFF. For the CDR3, the DNA is TGTGCCAGCAGTTGGACAGGGAACACTGAAGCTTTCTTT.

This chain connects TRBV28 to TRBJ2-7; maybe TRBD2 (6 bases). Germline values: CDR1 MDHEN, CDR2 SYDVKM. CDR3 size: 11 residues. The CDR3 loop reads CASSGDYEQYF. CDR3 coding DNA: TGTGCTTCTTCGGGAGACTACGAGCAGTACTTC. The complete variable domain, with remaining parts taken from reference TRBV28 and TRBJ2-7, reads DVKVTQSSRYLVKRTGEKVFLECVQDMDHENMFWYRQDPGLGLRLIYFSYDVKMKEKGDIPEGYSVSREKKERFSLILESASTNQTSMYLCASSGDYEQYFGPGTRLTVT.

To note about this clone: Other nucleotide sequences from this sample produce the same CDR3. This chain's CDR3 is CASSLGSRRSEAFF. The CDR3 DNA is TGTGCCAGCAGCTTAGGTAGTAGGAGGTCTGAAGCTTTCTTT. The chain is built from TRBV7-2 and TRBJ1-1, with D unresolved. Per the germline V gene, CDR1 is SGHTA and CDR2 is FQGNSA. V gave up 1 base and J gave up 6 bases, with 12 bases separating them. The CDR3 totals 14 residues.

This rearrangement joins TRBV10-3 to TRBJ2-3; D is unresolved. The ends were cut back, 11 bases at V and 4 bases at J, with 19 bases in the middle. The CDR3 extends over 14 amino acids. Germline CDR1 is ENHRY and CDR2 is SYGVKD. The CDR3 loop reads CAARDSGVPDTQYF. CDR3 sequence (DNA): TGTGCCGCTCGAGACTCTGGGGTCCCAGATACGCAGTATTTT.

V gene TRBV7-2 combines with J gene TRBJ2-1, with 8 nucleotides matching TRBD2. The V and J ends lost 3 bases and 7 bases, in that order; junction bases with no gene match: 5. The CDR3 sequence is 14 residues long. Looked up from germline, CDR1 is SGHTA and CDR2 is FQGNSA. CDR3 DNA sequence: TGTGCCAGCAGCTTGAGCGGGAGTGTAAATGAGCAGTTCTTC. It yields the protein CASSLSGSVNEQFF. Together with reference TRBV7-2 and TRBJ2-1, the CDR3 gives the full variable domain: GAGVSQSPSNKVTEKGKDVELRCDPISGHTALYWYRQSLGQGLEFLIYFQGNSAPDKSGLPSDRFSAERTGGSVSTLTIQRTQQEDSAVYLCASSLSGSVNEQFFGPGTRLTVL.

The chain is built from TRBV2 and TRBJ1-1; weak D call: TRBD1 (6 bases). V was shortened by 7 bases and J by 0 bases, with 15 bases between the two germline ends. The V gene's germline CDR1 is SNHLY and CDR2 FYNNEI. The CDR3 loop spans 15 amino acids. The CDR3: CASTSRQALNTEAFF. For the CDR3, the DNA is TGTGCCAGCACATCAAGACAGGCCCTGAACACTGAAGCTTTCTTT. Together with reference TRBV2 and TRBJ1-1, the CDR3 gives the full variable domain: EPEVTQTPSHQVTQMGQEVILRCVPISNHLYFYWYRQILGQKVEFLVSFYNNEISEKSEIFDDQFSVERPDGSNFTLKIRSTKLEDSAMYFCASTSRQALNTEAFFGQGTRLTVV.

The chain links TRBV7-9 to TRBJ2-7; weak D call: TRBD1 (6 bases). CDR1 is SEHNR and CDR2 is FQNEAQ in the germline V gene (reference sequence). V lost 5 bases and J lost 3, with 14 bases in between. CDR3 length: 14 amino acids. The CDR3 loop reads CASSRRTGFYEQYF. Written as DNA, the CDR3 is TGTGCCAGCAGCCGCCGAACAGGGTTCTACGAGCAGTACTTC.

The gene calls are TRBV25-1 and TRBJ1-2; unclear D gene. The CDR3 has 14 amino acids. Trimming removed 6 bases at V and 7 bases at J, with 18 bases between. The germline V gene has CDR1 MGHDK and CDR2 SYGVNS. The DNA for the CDR3 is TGTGCCAGCAGCGAGGAAGGCCCCGTCGGTGGCTACACCTTC. It specifies CASSEEGPVGGYTF.

V and J are TRBV7-2 and TRBJ2-1; 10 bases line up with TRBD2. Trimming removed 3 bases from V and 4 bases from J; junction bases left unmatched: 6. Germline CDR1 reads SGHTA; CDR2 reads FQGNSA. The CDR3 spans 16 residues. This chain's CDR3 is CASSFGGLARYNEQFF. DNA of the CDR3: TGTGCCAGCAGCTTCGGGGGACTAGCGAGATACAATGAGCAGTTCTTC.

This chain joins TRBV27 and TRBJ2-5, with D perhaps matching TRBD1 or TRBD2 (5 bases each). With 6 bases removed from V and 7 bases from J, the gap between germline ends came to 18 bases. The germline V gene has CDR1 MNHEY and CDR2 SMNVEV (reference sequence). This CDR3 comprises 14 residues. CDR3 amino acids: CASREALRESTQYF. CDR3 bases: TGTGCCAGCAGGGAGGCTCTCAGGGAATCGACCCAGTACTTC.